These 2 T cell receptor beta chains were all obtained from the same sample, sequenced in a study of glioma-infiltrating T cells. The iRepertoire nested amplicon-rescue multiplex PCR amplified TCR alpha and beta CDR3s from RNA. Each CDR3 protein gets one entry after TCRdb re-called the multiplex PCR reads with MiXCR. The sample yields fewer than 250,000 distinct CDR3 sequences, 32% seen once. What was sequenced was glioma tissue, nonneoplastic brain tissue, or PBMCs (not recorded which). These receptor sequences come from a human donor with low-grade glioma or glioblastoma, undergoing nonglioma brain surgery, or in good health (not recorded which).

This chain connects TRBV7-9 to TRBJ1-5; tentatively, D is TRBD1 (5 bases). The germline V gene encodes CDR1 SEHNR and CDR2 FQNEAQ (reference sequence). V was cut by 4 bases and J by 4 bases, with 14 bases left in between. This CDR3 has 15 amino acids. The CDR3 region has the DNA TGTGCCAGCAGCTCTGCCGGGACCAAAAATCAGCCCCAGCATTTT. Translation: CASSSAGTKNQPQHF.

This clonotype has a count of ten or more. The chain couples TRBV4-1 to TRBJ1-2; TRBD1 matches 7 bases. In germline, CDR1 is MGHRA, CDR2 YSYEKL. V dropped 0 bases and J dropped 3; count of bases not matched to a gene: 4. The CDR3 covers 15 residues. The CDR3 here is CASSQDLGGYYGYTF. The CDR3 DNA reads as TGCGCCAGCAGCCAAGATTTAGGGGGCTACTATGGCTACACCTTC.